This T cell receptor beta chain comes out of a study of blood T cell repertoires in COVID-19 (dated by TCRdb to 2018 to 2020). Broadly, across the study: The collaborator samples originated in the United States, Italy and Spain and spanned the acute and convalescent phases of COVID-19. The prospective study material was composed of cDNA or gDNA derived from T cells, B-cell-depleted T cells, or PBMCs. Subjects who had been exposed to COVID-19, were actively infected with it, or had recovered from it provided the deeply sampled blood TCRbeta repertoires that made up the dataset. The repertoires were made available in a free public database intended to serve as a resource for research on the immune response to SARS-CoV-2. Samples came from the ongoing ImmuneRACE study (first 160 participants) plus 1,254 subjects from 6 global collaborators. The sample metadata nearly always contained a de-identified subject ID, COVID-19 status, age in years and sex. HLA class I and class II types, where available, came from metadata supplied by the sample provider rather than from assay-based typing. The paper as a whole reports these results and caveats: Clinical and demographic metadata were provided uncurated, with the amount varying by source and participant.

One collaborating source in Seattle enrolled patients during active infection and followed them longitudinally through the course of disease. Whole blood was collected in K2EDTA tubes by collaborating institutions according to the institutions' own protocols. For TCRbeta analysis, collaborators shipped samples in one of three forms: frozen whole blood, isolated PBMCs, or DNA extracted from either of those sample types. This clone was counted a single time. Its antigen is currently not known. Base-call qualities are not available, and no considerably larger clone is one nucleotide away. The germline V and J ends show losses of 2 bases and 5 bases respectively, and no gene match explains 5 bases of the junction. The CDR3 contains 15 residues, cysteine and phenylalanine counted. Just CDR3 DNA is preserved here, 45 bases in frame from base 1. CDR1 and CDR2 are drawn from the germline V gene: SGHAT, FQNNGV.

TCRbeta CDR3 regions were amplified from genomic DNA using the immunoSEQ Assay, a bias-controlled multiplex PCR. The paper's data handling went like this. Within the assay, amplification of reference gene primers was used to estimate how many nucleated cells each sample contained. To quantify the absolute abundance of each unique TCRbeta CDR3 rearrangement, sequence reads were collapsed and filtered. For each sample, productive Simpson clonality was calculated as the square root of Simpson's diversity index over productive rearrangements. TCRdb stores this immuneACCESS table with in-frame sequences only. Part of the clones is absent; in the studies checked, under half of the shortfall reflects unresolved V genes, and no reason is known for the rest. V and J calls and clone size are those listed in that table; D and trimming were worked out from the DNA. The sample contains under 250,000 clones, more than 75% of them found a single time. The top ten clonotypes cover around 10% of the sample.

The chain uses TRBV11-2 and TRBJ2-2; TRBD1 agrees with 7 junctional bases. The source material was peripheral blood. The TCR sequence derives from a man aged 45 to 65 with COVID-19, enrolled during active disease. The nucleotide sequence is TGTGCCAGCAGCTTAACCGGGACAGAAACCGGGGAGCTGTTTTTT. Translated, this is CASSLTGTETGELFF. With the rest looked up from the reference TRBV11-2 and TRBJ2-2 genes rather than sequenced, the full variable domain is EAGVAQSPRYKIIEKRQSVAFWCNPISGHATLYWYQQILGQGPKLLIQFQNNGVVDDSQLPKDRFSAERLKGVDSTLKIQPAKLEDSAVYLCASSLTGTETGELFFGEGSRLTVL.